These 20 T cell receptor beta chains share one sample of origin, sequenced in a study of blood T cell repertoires in COVID-19. Produced via immunoSEQ multiplex PCR; TCRdb's table is partial and in-frame only. The sample consists of just under 300,000 clones, about 87% of them appearing once. The sequenced material came from peripheral blood. These receptors all stem from a man between 65 and 85 years old with acute or convalescent COVID-19.

The chain employs TRBV30 and TRBJ1-1; D may be TRBD1 (5 bases). CDR3 length: 12 residues. The V and J ends lost 7 bases and 6 bases respectively, with 15 bases between them. Looked up from germline, CDR1 is GTSNPN and CDR2 is SVGIG (reference sequence). CDR3 nucleotides: TGTGCCTTCGGGGGATCCGGGGCTGAAGCTTTCTTT. Translation: CAFGGSGAEAFF.

The genes are TRBV4-3 and TRBJ1-2; D perhaps matches TRBD1 (6 bases). Looked up from germline, CDR1 is LGHNA and CDR2 is YSLEER. V dropped 4 bases and J dropped 4 bases, with 16 bases sitting between them. This CDR3 is built from 15 residues. CDR3 residues: CASSLELTGVYGYTF. CDR3 DNA sequence: TGCGCCAGCAGCCTAGAACTGACAGGTGTCTATGGCTACACCTTC.

The chain couples TRBV11-2 to TRBJ1-2, with 7 positions matching TRBD1. This CDR3 region has 14 residues. Germline-derived CDR1 and CDR2 are SGHAT and FQNNGV. V lost 4 bases, J lost 4 bases, and 6 bases stayed unmatched. Here the CDR3 DNA reads TGTGCCAGCAGCTCTGGGACAGATTCCTATGGCTACACCTTC. It is translated as CASSSGTDSYGYTF.

The chain is built from TRBV5-4 and TRBJ1-6, with D possibly TRBD1 on 6 matching bases. Germline CDR1 reads SGHNT; CDR2 reads YYREEE (reference sequence). Trimming removed 0 bases from V and 10 bases from J, with 11 bases in between. The CDR3 has 14 residues. This CDR3 reads CASSLEGGGSPLHF. CDR3 nucleotides: TGTGCCAGCAGCTTGGAAGGGGGTGGGTCACCCCTCCACTTT.

The chain uses TRBV30 and TRBJ1-4, with 7 bases that match TRBD1. The V gene end was trimmed by 2 bases and the J gene end by 4 bases; junction bases not matched to a gene: 10. Germline V CDR1 and CDR2: GTSNPN, SVGIG (reference sequence). CDR3 length: 16 amino acids. As DNA, the CDR3 is TGTGCCTGGAGTTCTCGGACAGGAGTCCATAATGAAAAACTGTTTTTT. Its translation: CAWSSRTGVHNEKLFF. Combining the CDR3 with reference TRBV30 and TRBJ1-4 gives the whole variable domain SQTIHQWPATLVQPVGSPLSLECTVEGTSNPNLYWYRQAAGRGLQLLFYSVGIGQISSEVPQNLSASRPQDRQFILSSKKLLLSDSGFYLCAWSSRTGVHNEKLFFGSGTQLSVL.

The V call is TRBV27, the J call TRBJ1-2; D perhaps matches TRBD1 (5 bases). The CDR3 has 16 residues. Trimming shortened V by 6 bases and J by 8 bases, and 25 bases separated the two germline ends. The germline V gene encodes CDR1 MNHEY and CDR2 SMNVEV (reference sequence). CDR3 residues: CASSSFREPRMVGYTF. CDR3 bases: TGTGCCAGCAGCTCTTTCAGGGAACCTCGAATGGTGGGCTACACCTTC.

This clone was picked up one time. The chain links TRBV2 to TRBJ2-7; 13 nucleotides match TRBD2. CDR1 is SNHLY, CDR2 FYNNEI, per germline. The CDR3 length is 15 residues. V was pared by 6 bases and J by 2 bases, with 4 bases of the junction left unmatched. CDR3 amino acids: CASRPLAGGPYEQYF. The CDR3 DNA reads as TGTGCCAGCAGGCCACTAGCGGGAGGGCCCTACGAGCAGTACTTC.

This clone was found a few times. V and J are TRBV10-2 and TRBJ1-6; no clear D gene. This CDR3 has 15 residues. Germline lookup yields CDR1 WSHSY and CDR2 SAAADI. V lost 3 bases and J 6 bases, leaving 12 bases between the germline ends. The CDR3 bases are TGCGCCAGCAGTGATCCTGGACTGATTAATTCACCCCTCCACTTT. Amino acid sequence: CASSDPGLINSPLHF.

This chain joins TRBV5-4 and TRBJ2-2, with a possible D match to TRBD1 (7 bases). CDR3 size: 16 residues. The germline CDR1 and CDR2 sequences are SGHNT and YYREEE (reference sequence). V gave up 4 bases and J gave up 2 bases, with 15 bases separating them. CDR3: CASSEGRGANTGELFF. The CDR3 bases are TGTGCCAGCAGCGAGGGCAGGGGGGCCAACACCGGGGAGCTGTTTTTT.

The chain combines TRBV27 with TRBJ1-4; the match to TRBD1 covers 7 bases. The CDR3 spans 17 residues. The V gene end was trimmed by 5 bases and the J gene end by 5 bases; junction bases not matched to a gene: 14. The germline gives CDR1 MNHEY, CDR2 SMNVEV (reference sequence). CDR3 protein: CASSKGPPGQPNEKLFF. DNA of the CDR3: TGTGCCAGCAGTAAAGGACCTCCGGGACAGCCCAATGAAAAACTGTTTTTT.

This clone was seen once. This chain's CDR3 is CASSFSLGQGDTQYF. The CDR3 coding sequence is TGTGCCAGCAGCTTCTCATTGGGACAGGGAGATACGCAGTATTTT. V gene TRBV5-4 combines with J gene TRBJ2-3; 9 nucleotides agree with TRBD1. The CDR3 covers 15 residues. CDR1 is SGHNT and CDR2 is YYREEE in the germline V gene (reference sequence). After removal of 2 bases from V and 5 bases from J, the junction contained 6 bases not matched to a gene.

The genes are TRBV28 and TRBJ2-7; 7 bases line up with TRBD1. Germline V gives CDR1 MDHEN, CDR2 SYDVKM. Trimming took 7 bases from V and 6 from J; bases not matched to a gene: 6. The CDR3 has 12 residues. The CDR3 nucleotides are TGTGCCAGCACCCCTGACAGGGTCGAGCAGTACTTC. Its translation: CASTPDRVEQYF.

This chain uses TRBV6-2 or TRBV6-3 with TRBJ2-1; tentatively, D is TRBD1 (5 bases). This CDR3 is 15 amino acids long. Between the trimmed V and J ends, which lost 1 base and 6 bases, there was a span of 13 bases. Germline loops: CDR1 MNHEY, CDR2 SVGEGT. The CDR3 sequence is CASSYFGRAGNEQFF. The DNA of the CDR3 is TGTGCCAGCAGTTACTTTGGCAGGGCCGGCAATGAGCAGTTCTTC.

J is TRBJ2-3 and V is TRBV27, with TRBD1 matching over 8 bases. This CDR3 spans 15 amino acids. V lost 3 bases, J lost 1 base, and 3 bases stayed unmatched. CDR1 is MNHEY, CDR2 SMNVEV, per germline (reference sequence). The CDR3, as DNA: TGTGCCAGCAGTTTCGTGACAGGGGGCACAGATACGCAGTATTTT. Its protein is CASSFVTGGTDTQYF.

This rearrangement joins TRBV5-6 to TRBJ1-3; D uncertain. From germline, CDR1 is SGHDT and CDR2 YYEEEE. This CDR3 contains 15 residues. V shed 0 bases and J shed 1 base, with 8 bases lying between them. CDR3 nucleotide sequence: TGTGCCAGCAGCTTGGGTCGCGGTTCTGGAAACACCATATATTTT. Protein: CASSLGRGSGNTIYF.

The sample holds one count of this clone. V gene TRBV4-1 combines with J gene TRBJ1-3; D is unresolved. From germline, CDR1 is MGHRA and CDR2 YSYEKL. V was trimmed by 1 base and J by 0 bases, leaving 13 bases between them. CDR3 length equals 17 residues. The CDR3 region is CASSQVGAGRSGNTIYF. CDR3 coding DNA: TGCGCCAGCAGCCAAGTGGGCGCAGGCCGCTCTGGAAACACCATATATTTT.

This chain uses TRBV4-1 with TRBJ2-3, with TRBD2 matching 9 bases. The CDR3 spans 17 residues. V lost 0 bases to trimming and J lost 2 bases; unmatched junction nucleotides: 6. Per the germline V gene, CDR1 is MGHRA and CDR2 is YSYEKL. The CDR3 reads CASSQDPVAGVTDTQYF. The CDR3 DNA sequence: TGCGCCAGCAGCCAAGATCCGGTAGCGGGGGTCACAGATACGCAGTATTTT.

The chain combines TRBV3-1 (or the pseudogene TRBV3-2) with TRBJ1-1; a weak D match, TRBD1 (6 bases). CDR1 LGHDT and CDR2 YNNKEL come from the germline V gene (reference sequence). The CDR3 runs to 14 residues. V lost 4 bases, J lost 1 base, and 10 bases lay in between. The CDR3 loop reads CASSPNRANTEAFF. CDR3 coding DNA: TGTGCCAGCAGCCCGAACAGGGCGAACACTGAAGCTTTCTTT.

The chain recombines TRBV9 with TRBJ2-1; 7 positions agree with TRBD2. Germline CDR1 SGDLS, CDR2 YYNGEE. V shed 2 bases and J 7 bases; nucleotides not matched to a gene: 6. This CDR3 spans 14 amino acids. The chain's CDR3 is CASSVLAGPNEQFF. In DNA form, the CDR3 reads TGTGCCAGCAGCGTTTTAGCGGGCCCAAATGAGCAGTTCTTC.

In regard to this clone: Other DNA variants within this sample encode the same CDR3. V is TRBV2 and J is TRBJ2-5, with 9 bases lining up with TRBD1. J was trimmed by 5 bases and V by 2 bases; bases with no gene match: 6. CDR1 is SNHLY, CDR2 FYNNEI, per germline. This CDR3 spans 15 amino acids. In DNA form, the CDR3 reads TGTGCCAGCAGTGAACGGGGACAGGGTATTGAGACCCAGTACTTC. It translates to CASSERGQGIETQYF.